This TCR beta chain was documented in a study of T cell responses to AZD1222 COVID-19 vaccine. Whole-study results and caveats: Donors were largely white British and mainly female; clonal diversity was possibly underestimated. Seropositive AZD1222 recipients at baseline numbered only six or seven.

Regarding this clone: Its antigen is unidentified.

The CDR3 contains 16 residues. J gave up 2 bases and V 8 bases, and 10 bases lay outside the gene matches. Germline assignment: CDR1 MDHEN and CDR2 SYDVKM. Assay: immunoSEQ multiplex PCR; the TCRdb copy retains only in-frame clones and omits some. The sample holds roughly 260,000 clones, 93% seen once. The J gene is TRBJ2-2, the V gene TRBV28; 8 nucleotides agree with TRBD1. The sequenced sample was peripheral blood, obtained on day 0 of AZD1222 vaccination. The clonotype originates from an adult in good health. The CDR3 protein is CASRSTGQANTGELFF. CDR3 nucleotide sequence: TGTGCCAGCCGATCGACGGGACAGGCAAACACCGGGGAGCTGTTTTTT.